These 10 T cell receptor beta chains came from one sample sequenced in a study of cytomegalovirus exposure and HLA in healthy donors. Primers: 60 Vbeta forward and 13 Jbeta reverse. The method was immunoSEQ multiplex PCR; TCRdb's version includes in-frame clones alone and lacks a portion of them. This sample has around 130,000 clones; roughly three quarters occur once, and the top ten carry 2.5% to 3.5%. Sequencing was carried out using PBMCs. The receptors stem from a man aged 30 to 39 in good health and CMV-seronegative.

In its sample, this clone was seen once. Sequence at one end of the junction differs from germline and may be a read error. The CDR3: CASRTTSGNQETQYF. The CDR3 DNA reads as TGTGCCAGTAGGACGACTAGCGGGAACCAGGAGACCCAGTACTTC. This sequence joins TRBV19 and TRBJ2-5, with 11 nucleotides matching TRBD2. Germline V gene sequence: CDR1 LNHDA, CDR2 SQIVND (reference sequence). The CDR3 sequence is 15 residues long.

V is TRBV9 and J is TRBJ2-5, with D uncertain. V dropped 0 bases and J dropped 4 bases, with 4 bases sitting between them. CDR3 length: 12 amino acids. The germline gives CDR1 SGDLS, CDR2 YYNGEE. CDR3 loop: CASSVAGETQYF. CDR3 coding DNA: TGTGCCAGCAGCGTAGCCGGAGAGACCCAGTACTTC.

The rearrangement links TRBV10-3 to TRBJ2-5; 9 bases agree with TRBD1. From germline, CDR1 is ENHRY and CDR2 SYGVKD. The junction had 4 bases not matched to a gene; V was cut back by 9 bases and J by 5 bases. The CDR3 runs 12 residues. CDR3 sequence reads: CAIQGTGETQYF. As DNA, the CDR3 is TGTGCCATACAGGGGACAGGGGAGACCCAGTACTTC.

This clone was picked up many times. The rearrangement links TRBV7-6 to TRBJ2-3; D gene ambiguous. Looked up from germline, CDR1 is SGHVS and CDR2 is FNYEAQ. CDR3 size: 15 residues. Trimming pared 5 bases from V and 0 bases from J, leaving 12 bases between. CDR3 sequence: CASSATGGSTDTQYF. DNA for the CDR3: TGTGCCAGCAGCGCTACGGGTGGGAGCACAGATACGCAGTATTTT. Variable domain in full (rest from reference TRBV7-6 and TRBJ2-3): GAGVSQSPRYKVTKRGQDVALRCDPISGHVSLYWYRQALGQGPEFLTYFNYEAQQDKSGLPNDRFSAERPEGSISTLTIQRTEQRDSAMYRCASSATGGSTDTQYFGPGTRLTVL.

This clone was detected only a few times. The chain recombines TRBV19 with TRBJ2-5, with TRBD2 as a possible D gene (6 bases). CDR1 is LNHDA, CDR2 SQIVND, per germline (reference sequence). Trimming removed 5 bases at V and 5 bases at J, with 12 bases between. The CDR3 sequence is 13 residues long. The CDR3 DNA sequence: TGTGCCAGTAGTGGGGACTTCGAGGAGACCCAGTACTTC. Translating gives CASSGDFEETQYF.

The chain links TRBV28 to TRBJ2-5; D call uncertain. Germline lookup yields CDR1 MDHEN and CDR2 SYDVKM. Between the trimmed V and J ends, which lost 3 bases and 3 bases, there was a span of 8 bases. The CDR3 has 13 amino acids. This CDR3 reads CASSLSAKETQYF. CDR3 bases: TGTGCCAGCAGTTTGTCAGCGAAAGAGACCCAGTACTTC.

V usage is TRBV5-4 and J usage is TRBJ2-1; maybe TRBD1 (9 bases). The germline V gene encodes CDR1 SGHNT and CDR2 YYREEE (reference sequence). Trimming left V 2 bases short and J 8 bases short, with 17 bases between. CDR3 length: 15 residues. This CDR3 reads CASSFRRGDRDEQFF. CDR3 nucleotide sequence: TGTGCCAGCAGCTTCCGGCGGGGGGACAGGGATGAGCAGTTCTTC.

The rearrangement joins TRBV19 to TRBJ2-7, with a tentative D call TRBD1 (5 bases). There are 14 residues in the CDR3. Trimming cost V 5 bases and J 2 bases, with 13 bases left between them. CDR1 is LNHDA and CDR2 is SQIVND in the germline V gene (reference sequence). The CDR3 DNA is TGTGCCAGTAGTGACAGAAACCCCCCCTACGAGCAGTACTTC. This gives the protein CASSDRNPPYEQYF.

This chain's CDR3 is CASSLSGAGDTQYF. In nucleotides, the CDR3 is TGTGCCAGCAGCTTAAGCGGGGCAGGAGATACGCAGTATTTT. The rearrangement uses TRBV7-3 and TRBJ2-3; TRBD2 is a possible D gene (6 bases). CDR1 is SGHTA, CDR2 FQGTGA, per germline. The CDR3 extends over 14 amino acids. V shed 1 base and J shed 5 bases, with 10 bases lying between them. Variable domain in full (rest from reference TRBV7-3 and TRBJ2-3): GAGVSQTPSNKVTEKGKYVELRCDPISGHTALYWYRQSLGQGPEFLIYFQGTGAADDSGLPNDRFFAVRPEGSVSTLKIQRTERGDSAVYLCASSLSGAGDTQYFGPGTRLTVL.

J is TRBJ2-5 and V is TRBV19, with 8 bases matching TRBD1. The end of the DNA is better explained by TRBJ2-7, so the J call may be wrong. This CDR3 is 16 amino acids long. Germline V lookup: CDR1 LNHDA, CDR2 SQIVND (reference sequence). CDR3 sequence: CASSIDRPGGSDEQYF. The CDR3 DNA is TGTGCCAGTAGTATAGATCGTCCAGGGGGCTCGGACGAGCAGTACTTC.